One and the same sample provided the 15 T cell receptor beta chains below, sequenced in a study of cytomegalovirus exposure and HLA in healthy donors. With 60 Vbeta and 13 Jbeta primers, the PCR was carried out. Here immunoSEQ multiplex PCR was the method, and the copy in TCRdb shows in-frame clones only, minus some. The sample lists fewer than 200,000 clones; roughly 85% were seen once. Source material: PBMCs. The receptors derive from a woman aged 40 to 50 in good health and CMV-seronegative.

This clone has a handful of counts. The CDR3 spells CASSYSGGDRAFF. In DNA form, the CDR3 reads TGTGCCAGCAGTTACTCGGGGGGAGACCGGGCTTTCTTT. V is TRBV6-5 and J is TRBJ1-1, with D perhaps TRBD1 (5 bases). CDR3 size: 13 residues. V was clipped by 0 bases and J by 11 bases, with 13 bases between them. Germline lookup yields CDR1 MNHEY and CDR2 SVGAGI.

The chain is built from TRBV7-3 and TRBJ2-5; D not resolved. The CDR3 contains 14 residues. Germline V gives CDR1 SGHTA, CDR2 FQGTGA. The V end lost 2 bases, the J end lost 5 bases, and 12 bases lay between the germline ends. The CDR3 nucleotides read TGTGCCAGCAGCTTAGATCCCGGGTCGGAGACCCAGTACTTC. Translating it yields CASSLDPGSETQYF.

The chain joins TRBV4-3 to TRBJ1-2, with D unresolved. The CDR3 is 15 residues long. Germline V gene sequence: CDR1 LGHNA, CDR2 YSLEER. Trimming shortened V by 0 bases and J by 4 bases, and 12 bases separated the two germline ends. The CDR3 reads CASSQDGSGIYGYTF. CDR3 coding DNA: TGCGCCAGCAGCCAAGACGGGTCCGGTATCTATGGCTACACCTTC.

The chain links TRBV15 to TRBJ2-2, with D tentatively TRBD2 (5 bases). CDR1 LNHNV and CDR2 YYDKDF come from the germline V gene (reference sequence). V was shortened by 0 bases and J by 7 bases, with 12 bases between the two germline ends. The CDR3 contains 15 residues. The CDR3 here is CATSRDTAGLGELFF. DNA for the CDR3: TGTGCCACCAGCAGAGATACCGCCGGACTCGGGGAGCTGTTTTTT.

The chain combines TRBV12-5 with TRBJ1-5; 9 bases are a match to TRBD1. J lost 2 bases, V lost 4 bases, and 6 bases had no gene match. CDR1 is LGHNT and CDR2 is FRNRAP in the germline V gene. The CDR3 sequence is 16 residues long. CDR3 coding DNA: TGTGCTAGTGGTTCGGGACAGGGTTTGGGCAATCAGCCCCAGCATTTT. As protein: CASGSGQGLGNQPQHF.

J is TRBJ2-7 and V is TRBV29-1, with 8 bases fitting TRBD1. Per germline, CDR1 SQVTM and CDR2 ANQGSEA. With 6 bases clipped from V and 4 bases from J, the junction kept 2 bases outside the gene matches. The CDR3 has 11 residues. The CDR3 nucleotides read TGCAGCGTGGGGGACAGGTACGAGCAGTACTTC. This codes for CSVGDRYEQYF.

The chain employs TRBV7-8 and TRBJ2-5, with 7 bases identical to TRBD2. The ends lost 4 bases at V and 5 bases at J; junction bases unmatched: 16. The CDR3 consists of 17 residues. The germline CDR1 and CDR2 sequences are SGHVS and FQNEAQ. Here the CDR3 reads CASSSDLGSGAGETQYF. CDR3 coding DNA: TGTGCCAGCAGCTCAGACCTGGGTAGCGGAGCGGGGGAGACCCAGTACTTC. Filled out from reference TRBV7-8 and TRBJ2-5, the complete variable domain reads GAGVSQSPRYKVAKRGQDVALRCDPISGHVSLFWYQQALGQGPEFLTYFQNEAQLDKSGLPSDRFFAERPEGSVSTLKIQRTQQEDSAVYLCASSSDLGSGAGETQYFGPGTRLLVL.

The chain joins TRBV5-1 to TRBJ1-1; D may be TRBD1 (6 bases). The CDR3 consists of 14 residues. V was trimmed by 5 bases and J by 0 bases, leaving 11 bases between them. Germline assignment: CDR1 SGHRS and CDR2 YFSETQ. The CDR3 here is CASSWTDLNTEAFF. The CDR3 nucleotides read TGCGCCAGCAGTTGGACAGATTTGAACACTGAAGCTTTCTTT. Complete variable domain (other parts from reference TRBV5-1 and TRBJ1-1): KAGVTQTPRYLIKTRGQQVTLSCSPISGHRSVSWYQQTPGQGLQFLFEYFSETQRNKGNFPGRFSGRQFSNSRSEMNVSTLELGDSALYLCASSWTDLNTEAFFGQGTRLTVV.

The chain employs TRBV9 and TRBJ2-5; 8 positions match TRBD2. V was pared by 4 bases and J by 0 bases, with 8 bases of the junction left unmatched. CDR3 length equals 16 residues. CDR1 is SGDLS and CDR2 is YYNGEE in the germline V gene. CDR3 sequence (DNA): TGTGCCAGCAGCAGGGGTAGCGGGAAGAACCAAGAGACCCAGTACTTC. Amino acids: CASSRGSGKNQETQYF.

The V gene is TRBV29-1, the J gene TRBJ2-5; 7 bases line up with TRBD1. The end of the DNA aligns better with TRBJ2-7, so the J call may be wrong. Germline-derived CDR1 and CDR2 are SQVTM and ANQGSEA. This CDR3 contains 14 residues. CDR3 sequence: CSVYGKGAGYEQYF. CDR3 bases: TGCAGCGTTTATGGGAAGGGGGCAGGGTACGAGCAGTACTTC.

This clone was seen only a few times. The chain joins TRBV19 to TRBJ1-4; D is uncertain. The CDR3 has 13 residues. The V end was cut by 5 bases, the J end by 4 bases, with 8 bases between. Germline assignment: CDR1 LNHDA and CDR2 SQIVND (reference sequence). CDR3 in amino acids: CASSVRVNEKLFF. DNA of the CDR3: TGTGCCAGTAGTGTCCGGGTTAATGAAAAACTGTTTTTT.

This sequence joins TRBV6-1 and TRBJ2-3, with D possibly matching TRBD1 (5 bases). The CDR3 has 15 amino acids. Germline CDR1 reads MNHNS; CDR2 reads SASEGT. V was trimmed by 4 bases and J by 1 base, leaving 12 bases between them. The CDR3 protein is CASSVRGRGTDTQYF. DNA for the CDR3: TGTGCCAGCAGTGTTAGGGGCAGAGGCACAGATACGCAGTATTTT.

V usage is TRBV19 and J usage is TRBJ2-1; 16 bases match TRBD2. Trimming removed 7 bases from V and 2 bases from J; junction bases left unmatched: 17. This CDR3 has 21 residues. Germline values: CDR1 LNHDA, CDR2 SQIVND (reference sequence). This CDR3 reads CASNPYPGTSGGARPYNEQFF. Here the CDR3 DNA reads TGTGCCAGTAACCCATACCCCGGGACTAGCGGGGGGGCAAGACCCTACAATGAGCAGTTCTTC.

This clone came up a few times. The CDR3 sequence: CASSQDWWKREGDTGELFF. The CDR3 DNA reads as TGCGCCAGCAGCCAAGATTGGTGGAAGCGGGAGGGCGACACCGGGGAGCTGTTTTTT. V gene TRBV4-3 combines with J gene TRBJ2-2, with TRBD2 identical over 10 bases. V trimming: 0 bases; J trimming: 3 bases; junction bases outside the gene matches: 10. Germline V gene data show CDR1 as LGHNA and CDR2 as YSLEER. The CDR3 covers 19 residues.

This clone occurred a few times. The CDR3 loop is CASSPRGGQGDYTF. As DNA, the CDR3 is TGCGCCAGCAGCCCGAGAGGGGGTCAGGGAGACTACACCTTC. This chain connects TRBV5-1 to TRBJ1-2, with D tentatively TRBD1 (6 bases). V shed 4 bases and J shed 10 bases, with 20 bases lying between them. Germline V gene lookup returns CDR1 SGHRS and CDR2 YFSETQ. This CDR3 is built from 14 residues.